The 22 T cell receptor beta chains given below trace back to one sample, sequenced in a study of a mutant IDH1 vaccine in newly diagnosed glioma (dated by TCRdb to 2020 to 2023). The library came from the immunoSEQ multiplex PCR assay. TCRdb's version of the immuneACCESS table is confined to in-frame rearrangements and falls short of the full clone set. An unresolved V gene accounts for under half of the shortfall where checked; the remainder is of unknown origin. The sample has under 80,000 clones on record, 80% to 90% of them singletons. Roughly 2.8% of the sample is held by the ten biggest clonotypes. This specimen's time point label, interpreted: baseline, week 1 (first vaccination visit). The treatment or condition label here, explained by the study, means: pre-vaccination baseline after standard-of-care therapy. Sequenced material: PBMCs, taken from a glioma patient treated with radiotherapy, temozolomide or both. The source of these receptors is a man aged 25 to 40 with glioma.

The rearrangement uses TRBV2 and TRBJ1-4; no clear D. The V and J ends lost 4 bases and 7 bases respectively, with 4 bases between them. Germline V gives CDR1 SNHLY, CDR2 FYNNEI. This CDR3 comprises 11 residues. The CDR3 nucleotides are TGTGCCAGCAGTGGAATTGAAAAACTGTTTTTT. Its translation is CASSGIEKLFF.

The chain carries TRBV15 and TRBJ2-5; D may be TRBD1 (5 bases). Trimming left V 8 bases short and J 4 bases short, with 17 bases between. This CDR3 is 14 amino acids long. CDR1 is LNHNV and CDR2 is YYDKDF in the germline V gene (reference sequence). Here the CDR3 reads CATGAGISGETQYF. CDR3 bases: TGTGCCACCGGGGCAGGGATATCGGGAGAGACCCAGTACTTC.

CDR3 region: CASSFINQPQHF. CDR3 DNA: TGCGCCAGCAGTTTCATTAATCAGCCCCAGCATTTT. This chain links TRBV5-1 with TRBJ1-5, with D unresolved. The CDR3 covers 12 residues. V lost 5 bases to trimming and J lost 4 bases, with 7 bases between them. Germline V gene lookup returns CDR1 SGHRS and CDR2 YFSETQ.

The chain combines TRBV18 with TRBJ2-3; maybe TRBD1 (6 bases). The V and J ends lost 2 bases and 4 bases respectively, with 19 bases between them. This CDR3 contains 17 residues. The V gene's germline CDR1 is KGHSH and CDR2 LQKENI. The CDR3 DNA reads TGTGCCAGCTCACCAAAATTTGGCAGGGGAAGGGCAGATACGCAGTATTTT. Protein product: CASSPKFGRGRADTQYF.

This clone turned up a few times. The chain combines TRBV11-3 with TRBJ2-2; no firm D call. V was shortened by 1 base and J by 5 bases, with 5 bases between the two germline ends. Germline CDR1 SGHNT, CDR2 YENEEA. The CDR3 spans 13 residues. The CDR3 spells CASSLAVTGELFF. In nucleotides, the CDR3 is TGTGCCAGCAGCTTAGCAGTGACCGGGGAGCTGTTTTTT.

The chain couples TRBV27 to TRBJ2-3, with a possible D match to TRBD2 (6 bases). Germline values: CDR1 MNHEY, CDR2 SMNVEV (reference sequence). The V end lost 4 bases, the J end lost 2 bases, and 16 bases lay between the germline ends. The length of the CDR3 is 16 residues. CDR3 in amino acids: CASSSFRGIYTDTQYF. CDR3 DNA sequence: TGTGCCAGCAGTTCCTTCCGGGGGATTTACACAGATACGCAGTATTTT.

As DNA, the CDR3 is TGCGCCAGCAGCCAAGACCCGGGACTAGCGGGGGGTGGTCGGGATACGCAGTATTTT. It translates to CASSQDPGLAGGGRDTQYF. The V and J genes are TRBV4-1 and TRBJ2-3; 15 bases agree with TRBD2. V lost 0 bases and J lost 6; bases outside the gene matches: 10. The CDR3 covers 19 residues. Germline-derived CDR1 and CDR2 are MGHRA and YSYEKL.

The genes are TRBV5-4 and TRBJ1-1, with D possibly TRBD1 on 6 matching bases. Trimming removed 4 bases at V and 3 bases at J, with 16 bases between. CDR1 is SGHNT and CDR2 is YYREEE in the germline V gene (reference sequence). CDR3 length: 15 amino acids. CDR3 amino acids: CASSPAAGDYTEAFF. Written as DNA, the CDR3 is TGTGCCAGCAGCCCGGCTGCAGGGGACTACACTGAAGCTTTCTTT.

The rearrangement joins TRBV5-1 to TRBJ2-7, with TRBD2 matching 11 bases. In germline, CDR1 is SGHRS, CDR2 YFSETQ. The CDR3 runs to 15 residues. J lost 2 bases, V lost 4 bases, and 5 bases had no gene match. In nucleotides, the CDR3 is TGCGCCAGCAGCCCGGGGACTAGCGGACCCTACGAGCAGTACTTC. Protein product: CASSPGTSGPYEQYF.

V usage is TRBV2 and J usage is TRBJ2-7, with unresolved D. Germline loops: CDR1 SNHLY, CDR2 FYNNEI. This CDR3 comprises 15 residues. The V gene lost 1 base and the J gene lost 2 bases, with 12 bases spanning the gap. The CDR3 DNA sequence: TGTGCCAGCAGTGAAGACCCGGTCAGGCCCTACGAGCAGTACTTC. This sequence encodes CASSEDPVRPYEQYF.

V gene TRBV30 combines with J gene TRBJ2-7, with a possible D match to TRBD1 (5 bases). Per the germline V gene, CDR1 is GTSNPN and CDR2 is SVGIG (reference sequence). The CDR3 length is 13 residues. With 5 bases removed from V and 2 bases from J, the gap between germline ends came to 13 bases. As DNA, the CDR3 is TGTGCCTGGGAAGGGGCAGGACCCTACGAGCAGTACTTC. It is translated as CAWEGAGPYEQYF.

This rearrangement joins TRBV18 to TRBJ1-5; D remains unclear. Trimming cost V 1 base and J 2 bases, with 9 bases left between them. Germline-derived CDR1 and CDR2 are KGHSH and LQKENI. The CDR3 extends over 15 amino acids. The CDR3 loop reads CASSPLPVGNQPQHF. The CDR3 region has the DNA TGTGCCAGCTCACCACTCCCTGTCGGCAATCAGCCCCAGCATTTT.

The chain recombines TRBV7-9 with TRBJ1-3; a weak D match, TRBD1 (5 bases). The germline V and J ends were trimmed by 2 bases and 0 bases, with 17 bases remaining between them. Germline CDR1 is SEHNR and CDR2 is FQNEAQ (reference sequence). This CDR3 is built from 18 residues. For the CDR3, the DNA is TGTGCCAGCAGCTTACGCCCCGCGGGACCTTCCTCTGGAAACACCATATATTTT. As protein: CASSLRPAGPSSGNTIYF. The whole variable domain, remainder taken from reference TRBV7-9 and TRBJ1-3, is DTGVSQNPRHKITKRGQNVTFRCDPISEHNRLYWYRQTLGQGPEFLTYFQNEAQLEKSRLLSDRFSAERPKGSFSTLEIQRTEQGDSAMYLCASSLRPAGPSSGNTIYFGEGSWLTVV.

The chain is built from TRBV6-1 and TRBJ1-4, with 10 bases lining up with TRBD1. The germline V gene has CDR1 MNHNS and CDR2 SASEGT. V lost 6 bases, J lost 5 bases, and 3 bases stayed unmatched. The CDR3 covers 14 residues. CDR3 region: CASRKGQGNEKLFF. The CDR3 nucleotides read TGTGCCAGCAGGAAGGGACAGGGGAATGAAAAACTGTTTTTT.

This rearrangement joins TRBV7-2 to TRBJ2-1; 8 nucleotides agree with TRBD2. The ends lost 2 bases at V and 4 bases at J; junction bases unmatched: 4. The germline gives CDR1 SGHTA, CDR2 FQGNSA. This CDR3 has 15 residues. The CDR3 reads CASSLTSGRYNEQFF. The DNA for the CDR3 is TGTGCCAGCAGCTTAACCAGCGGGAGATACAATGAGCAGTTCTTC.

The chain is built from TRBV14 and TRBJ1-2; TRBD1 is a possible D gene (6 bases). V dropped 1 base and J dropped 6 bases, with 24 bases sitting between them. Germline CDR1 reads SGHDN; CDR2 reads FVKESK. The CDR3 extends over 18 amino acids. DNA of the CDR3: TGTGCCAGCAGCCAAGTTTACTTGGGTCCGGGACAAAGGAATGGCTACACCTTC. It codes for CASSQVYLGPGQRNGYTF.

The chain is built from TRBV5-4 and TRBJ2-5; 7 bases line up with TRBD1. TRBJ2-7 matches the DNA end more closely, so the J call is doubtful. Germline CDR1 SGHNT, CDR2 YYREEE (reference sequence). CDR3 length: 15 amino acids. CDR3 in DNA: TGTGCCAGCAGCCTGACGTTCGGACAGGCCTACGAGCAGTACTTC. Amino acids: CASSLTFGQAYEQYF.

The chain has TRBV10-2 and TRBJ1-2; D call uncertain. CDR3 size: 16 residues. Trimming left V 4 bases short and J 0 bases short, with 15 bases between. Germline loops: CDR1 WSHSY, CDR2 SAAADI. In DNA form, the CDR3 reads TGCGCCAGCAGTGGGAAGGAAGGAGTGCCTAACTATGGCTACACCTTC. Its translation is CASSGKEGVPNYGYTF.

This chain links TRBV5-5 with TRBJ2-7; perhaps TRBD1 as D (5 bases). In germline, CDR1 is SGHKS, CDR2 YYEKEE (reference sequence). This CDR3 comprises 14 residues. V lost 2 bases, J lost 4 bases, and 13 bases lay in between. DNA for the CDR3: TGTGCCAGCAGCTTAGGGCAGGGTTATTACGAGCAGTACTTC. Translated, it gives CASSLGQGYYEQYF. The variable domain in full, completed from reference TRBV5-5 and TRBJ2-7, reads DAGVTQSPTHLIKTRGQQVTLRCSPISGHKSVSWYQQVLGQGPQFIFQYYEKEERGRGNFPDRFSARQFPNYSSELNVNALLLGDSALYLCASSLGQGYYEQYFGPGTRLTVT.

The chain combines TRBV9 with TRBJ1-2, with D unclear. Germline-derived CDR1 and CDR2 are SGDLS and YYNGEE. Trimming cost V 1 base and J 4 bases, with 8 bases left between them. The CDR3 length is 13 residues. CDR3 loop: CASSVLSGYGYTF. The DNA of the CDR3 is TGTGCCAGCAGCGTACTTTCAGGCTATGGCTACACCTTC.

The rearrangement joins TRBV18 to TRBJ2-3; D uncertain. This CDR3 has 13 amino acids. Germline CDR1 is KGHSH and CDR2 is LQKENI. V lost 1 base and J 1 base, leaving 3 bases between the germline ends. The CDR3 DNA sequence: TGTGCCAGCTCACCACTAGGCACAGATACGCAGTATTTT. It encodes CASSPLGTDTQYF.

The V and J genes are TRBV7-6 and TRBJ2-7; D is possibly TRBD1 or TRBD2 (6 bases each). This CDR3 region has 15 residues. Germline V gene sequence: CDR1 SGHVS, CDR2 FNYEAQ. Trimming took off 1 base at V and 2 bases at J, with 12 bases between the two ends. The CDR3 sequence is CASSLEQGRTYEQYF. The CDR3 DNA reads as TGTGCCAGCAGCTTAGAGCAGGGGAGGACCTACGAGCAGTACTTC.